This T cell receptor beta chain was sequenced during a study of T cells after somatic rescue of genetic block. Assay: immunoSEQ multiplex PCR; the TCRdb copy retains only in-frame clones and omits some. In the table there are about 63,000 clones, about 92% of which are singletons. The source is a man aged 40-55 years. Source material: peripheral blood mononuclear cells (PBMCs).

CDR3 amino acids: CASSQDLGNTQYF. The CDR3 DNA follows: TGTGCCAGCAGCCAAGACCTGGGAAATACGCAGTATTTT. V and J are TRBV4-2 and TRBJ2-3; D ambiguous. With 0 bases removed from V and 7 bases from J, the gap between germline ends came to 8 bases. Germline loops: CDR1 LGHNA, CDR2 YNFKEQ. The CDR3 spans 13 residues.